The 16 T cell receptor beta chains below were found in one sample sequenced in a study of T-cell reconstitution after alpha-beta-depleted transplantation in children. This sample's TCRbeta library carried unique molecular identifier barcodes. TCRdb reanalysed the PCR reads using MiXCR and keeps one entry per CDR3 protein. Of 250,000 to 300,000 distinct CDR3 sequences in the sample, approximately 9.6% were seen once. Sequenced material: PBMCs from the stem cell graft donor, taken from the stem cell graft. The receptors here all came from a human donor who donated a stem cell graft to a child with SCID.

The V and J genes are TRBV7-6 and TRBJ2-7; 9 bases are shared with TRBD1. The V gene's germline CDR1 is SGHVS and CDR2 FNYEAQ. CDR3 length: 15 amino acids. Losses at the gene ends were 5 bases for V and 6 bases for J; bases not matched to a gene: 11. In nucleotides, the CDR3 is TGTGCCAGCAGCCTACTACCGGGACAGGGTTCCGAGCAGTACTTC. This encodes CASSLLPGQGSEQYF.

The sample holds a few counts of this clonotype. J is TRBJ2-7 and V is TRBV20-1; D is perhaps TRBD1 (7 bases). V was cut by 0 bases and J by 3 bases, with 15 bases left in between. CDR3 length: 15 amino acids. Germline lookup yields CDR1 DFQATT and CDR2 SNEGSKA (reference sequence). The CDR3: CSARDYRQGGYEQYF. The CDR3 DNA is TGCAGTGCTAGAGATTACCGACAGGGAGGCTACGAGCAGTACTTC.

This clonotype was seen more than once but under ten times. The rearrangement joins TRBV5-1 to TRBJ2-7; D is unresolved. CDR1 SGHRS and CDR2 YFSETQ come from the germline V gene. The V end lost 4 bases, the J end lost 3 bases, and 11 bases lay between the germline ends. The CDR3 loop spans 13 amino acids. CDR3 DNA: TGCGCCAGCAGCACCGGGCGGATCTACGAGCAGTACTTC. Translation: CASSTGRIYEQYF.

The V gene is TRBV10-2, the J gene TRBJ2-1, with TRBD1 as a possible D gene (5 bases). This CDR3 spans 14 amino acids. Germline CDR1 reads WSHSY; CDR2 reads SAAADI. V lost 3 bases and J 8 bases, leaving 14 bases between the germline ends. CDR3 in DNA: TGCGCCAGCAGTGAAGTAGGGGCCTGGGATGAGCAGTTCTTC. Encoded protein: CASSEVGAWDEQFF.

This clonotype has just a few counts. This chain connects TRBV5-1 to TRBJ2-3; 7 nucleotides match TRBD1. The CDR3 extends over 15 amino acids. Germline V gene sequence: CDR1 SGHRS, CDR2 YFSETQ. Trimming removed 2 bases from V and 0 bases from J; junction bases left unmatched: 3. The CDR3 nucleotides read TGCGCCAGCAGCTTTCCGACAGGGAGCACAGATACGCAGTATTTT. Translated, it gives CASSFPTGSTDTQYF.

The table lists this clonotype with a few counts. The rearrangement links TRBV3-1 to TRBJ2-3; 10 bases line up with TRBD2. V was pared by 1 base and J by 6 bases, with 1 base of the junction left unmatched. CDR1 and CDR2 (germline): LGHDT, YNNKEL (reference sequence). The CDR3 spans 14 residues. CDR3 amino acids: CASSQAAGGDTQYF. The CDR3 nucleotides read TGTGCCAGCAGCCAAGCAGCGGGGGGGGATACGCAGTATTTT.

This clonotype turned up a few times. The chain employs TRBV4-1 and TRBJ2-2; 8 bases are shared with TRBD1. Germline trimming cut 4 bases from V and 1 base from J; bases unmatched to any gene: 5. In germline, CDR1 is MGHRA, CDR2 YSYEKL. CDR3 length equals 16 residues. Here the CDR3 reads CASSREGTGNTGELFF. CDR3 DNA: TGCGCCAGCAGCCGAGAAGGGACAGGGAACACCGGGGAGCTGTTTTTT.

V usage is TRBV27 and J usage is TRBJ2-5; D possibly matches TRBD1 or TRBD2 (6 bases each). CDR1 is MNHEY, CDR2 SMNVEV, per germline (reference sequence). This CDR3 is built from 15 residues. Trimming took 4 bases from V and 5 from J, leaving 17 bases between them. The CDR3 DNA reads as TGTGCCAGCAGTTACGGGGGCGCCTGGGGGGAGACCCAGTACTTC. Its protein is CASSYGGAWGETQYF.

J is TRBJ2-3 and V is TRBV12-5, with 8 bases lining up with TRBD1. Germline loops: CDR1 LGHNT, CDR2 FRNRAP. The V gene end was trimmed by 3 bases and the J gene end by 4 bases; junction bases not matched to a gene: 6. CDR3 length equals 15 residues. DNA for the CDR3: TGTGCTAGTGGTTTAGGACAGGGTTCCGCAGATACGCAGTATTTT. It translates to CASGLGQGSADTQYF.

This clonotype was counted only a few times. This chain links TRBV12-3 or TRBV12-4 with TRBJ2-1, with 8 bases matching TRBD2. With V trimmed by 5 bases and J by 5 bases, 11 bases remained unmatched. CDR3 size: 16 residues. DNA for the CDR3: TGTGCCAGCAGTCCAACCGGGACTAGGGTAAACAATGAGCAGTTCTTC. Translated, it gives CASSPTGTRVNNEQFF.

The genes are TRBV6-2 or TRBV6-3 and TRBJ1-5; D gene unclear. Germline V gives CDR1 MNHEY, CDR2 SVGEGT. V lost 6 bases to trimming and J lost 4 bases, with 7 bases between them. The CDR3 is 12 amino acids. The CDR3 reads CASSYTNQPQHF. For the CDR3, the DNA is TGTGCCAGCAGCTATACAAATCAGCCCCAGCATTTT.

The V call is TRBV7-8, the J call TRBJ2-1; D unresolved. The CDR3 runs 15 residues. The V and J ends lost 0 bases and 2 bases respectively, with 8 bases between them. Germline loops: CDR1 SGHVS, CDR2 FQNEAQ. The CDR3 region has the DNA TGTGCCAGCAGCTTAGCGCTTAATACCTACAATGAGCAGTTCTTC. The encoded protein is CASSLALNTYNEQFF.

At least ten counts were recorded for this clonotype. This chain uses TRBV29-1 with TRBJ2-1; D not certain. CDR1 and CDR2 (germline): SQVTM, ANQGSEA. This CDR3 comprises 13 residues. Trimming shortened V by 4 bases and J by 4 bases, and 11 bases separated the two germline ends. CDR3 coding DNA: TGCAGCGTTGGAGAGACAAAATACAATGAGCAGTTCTTC. Encoded protein: CSVGETKYNEQFF.

This clonotype was seen more than once but under ten times. The chain combines TRBV2 with TRBJ1-2; 7 bases are a match to TRBD1. The CDR3 has 13 residues. Germline lookup yields CDR1 SNHLY and CDR2 FYNNEI. The junction had 5 bases not matched to a gene; V was cut back by 3 bases and J by 7 bases. This CDR3 reads CASSDTGEIGYTF. The DNA for the CDR3 is TGTGCCAGCAGTGATACAGGGGAGATTGGCTACACCTTC.

V and J are TRBV6-5 and TRBJ1-1; the D is unclear. V dropped 5 bases and J dropped 8 bases, with 15 bases sitting between them. The length of the CDR3 is 13 residues. Germline lookup yields CDR1 MNHEY and CDR2 SVGAGI. The CDR3, as DNA: TGTGCCAGCAGTAACTACGGGCTCGGAGAAGCTTTCTTT. Translation: CASSNYGLGEAFF.

CDR3 coding DNA: TGTGCCAGCATGGTCCAGCCAGCAATTAGCAATCAGCCCCAGCATTTT. Its translation is CASMVQPAISNQPQHF. The V gene is TRBV2, the J gene TRBJ1-5; D is uncertain. Between the trimmed V and J ends, which lost 7 bases and 0 bases, there was a span of 16 bases. The germline gives CDR1 SNHLY, CDR2 FYNNEI. CDR3 length equals 16 residues.